This T cell receptor (beta chain) is from a study of T-cell memory formation after mild COVID-19. One entry per CDR3 protein results from TCRdb running MiXCR on the 5' RACE reads. The sample consists of 350,000 or so distinct CDR3 sequences, under 25% of them appearing once. This clonotype has just a few counts. The TCR originated in an adult woman who had mild COVID-19 (a few samples of this study predate the infection). Cell type and time point are not known. Sequenced input: PBMCs or a T cell subset sorted from them (not recorded which).

CDR3 coding DNA: TGTGCCAGCAGCCCTATTAGGAGAGGTGAGCAGTTCTTC. It specifies CASSPIRRGEQFF. This rearrangement joins TRBV7-6 to TRBJ2-1; no reliable D call. The CDR3 runs to 13 residues. Deletions cut 5 bases from V and 9 bases from J, with 14 bases between. CDR1 SGHVS and CDR2 FNYEAQ come from the germline V gene.